The rows below give T cell receptor beta chains drawn from one sample of a study of cytomegalovirus exposure and HLA in healthy donors. TCRdb's table, derived via immunoSEQ multiplex PCR, lists solely in-frame clones and lacks some. The data contain around 50,000 clones, 70% to 85% of them singletons. The sequencing input was PBMCs. Receptors were obtained from a man aged 35-49 years in good health and CMV-seronegative. The CDR3 runs from the conserved cysteine through the conserved F or W. Each record gives: D gene, J gene, clone size, V gene, CDR3 DNA, CDR3 protein. D genes are given only for firm matches. Expanded clones get a size class; other rows say once, few or many, or leave the size out.

TRBD1 | TRBJ2-1 | . | TRBV2 | TGTGCCAGCAGGCTGACAGGGGGCAGTGAGCAGTTCTTC | CASRLTGGSEQFF
. | TRBJ2-3 | . | TRBV25-1 | TGTGCCAGCAGTGAGGGTCGGGTAGCGGATACGCAGTATTTT | CASSEGRVADTQYF
TRBD2 | TRBJ2-3 | . | TRBV2 | TGTGCCAGCAGTGTACTAGCGGGGGGGTCCCGTAGCACAGATACGCAGTATTTT | CASSVLAGGSRSTDTQYF
. | TRBJ2-2 | . | TRBV10-3 | TGTGCCATCAGTGTCCCCACGAACACCGGGGAGCTGTTTTTT | CAISVPTNTGELFF
. | TRBJ1-6 | . | TRBV6-5 | TGTGCCAGCACATACTCGCAGGCGGGAATCGATTCACCCCTCCACTTT | CASTYSQAGIDSPLHF
. | TRBJ1-5 | . | TRBV7-8 | TGTGCCAGCAGCTTATGGGTCGAGCGGGGAACTCAGCCCCAGCATTTT | CASSLWVERGTQPQHF
. | TRBJ2-5 | . | TRBV30 | TGTGCCTGGACCCTAGAGGGGGTCCGGGAGACCCAGTACTTC | CAWTLEGVRETQYF
TRBD1 | TRBJ1-4 | few | TRBV6-5 | TGTGCCAGCAGTTCCGGGACAGGGTATGAAAAACTGTTTTTT | CASSSGTGYEKLFF
TRBD2 | TRBJ2-1 | . | TRBV18 | TGTGCCAGCTCCGCCCTTGTCACAAGCCTAGCGGGGGAATACAATGAGCAGTTCTTC | CASSALVTSLAGEYNEQFF
TRBD1 | TRBJ2-7 | . | TRBV11-3 | TGTGCCAGTAGCTTTTTAATTTCGGACAGGGCCCACGAGCAGTACTTC | CASSFLISDRAHEQYF
TRBD1 | TRBJ2-7 | . | TRBV6-1 | TGTGCCAGCAGCGCGACAGGGTTCCACGAGCAGTACTTC | CASSATGFHEQYF
TRBD2 | TRBJ2-3 | . | TRBV29-1 | TGCAGCGTTGAATGGCGGGGGGGCCGTAGCATTCCAGATACGCAGTATTTT | CSVEWRGGRSIPDTQYF
. | TRBJ1-1 | few | TRBV7-8 | TGTGCCAGCAGCCCGAGGTACAGGGCGACTGAAGCTTTCTTT | CASSPRYRATEAFF
. | TRBJ1-1 | . | TRBV9 | TGTGCCAGCAGCGCAGGACACACGAACACTGAAGCTTTCTTT | CASSAGHTNTEAFF
TRBD2 | TRBJ2-1 | . | TRBV4-2 | TGTGCCAGCAGCCAGGAGAGACTAGCGGGGTCCTACAATGAGCAGTTCTTC | CASSQERLAGSYNEQFF
TRBD1 | TRBJ1-1 | . | TRBV30 | TGTGCCTGGGGCGACAGGGTGAACGCTTTCTTT | CAWGDRVNAFF
. | TRBJ2-7 | once | TRBV6-1 | TGTGCCAGCAGGGCGGGCAGAAACTACGAGCAGTACTTC | CASRAGRNYEQYF
TRBD1 | TRBJ2-7 | once | TRBV4-1 | TGCGCCAGCAGCCATACCGACAGGGCCGAGCAGTACTTC | CASSHTDRAEQYF
TRBD1 | TRBJ2-7 | . | TRBV15 | TGTGCCACCAGCAGACCCGGGACAGGGAACTACGAGCAGTACTTC | CATSRPGTGNYEQYF
. | TRBJ1-1 | . | TRBV11-2 | TGTGCCAGCAGCTCGCTACAGGGGAACACTGAAGCTTTCTTT | CASSSLQGNTEAFF
TRBD1 | TRBJ2-7 | . | TRBV7-9 | TGTGCCAGCAGCGAGGACAGGAGTTCCTCCGAGCAGTACTTC | CASSEDRSSSEQYF
. | TRBJ2-7 | . | TRBV23-1 | TGCGCCCTAAGGCAGGGCCTTACCTTTCCCTACGAGCAGTACTTC | CALRQGLTFPYEQYF
. | TRBJ2-7 | . | TRBV7-2 | TGTGCCAGCAGCTTAATGCAATCGATAGGGGGACCCTCCTACGAGCAGTACTTC | CASSLMQSIGGPSYEQYF
. | TRBJ2-2 | . | TRBV18 | TGTGCCAGCTCACCACGGGGTCAGGGAAACGCGAACACCGGGGAGCTGTTTTTT | CASSPRGQGNANTGELFF
. | TRBJ1-1 | . | TRBV5-6 | TGTGCCAGCAGCTGGGGGGGGGCGACCACTGAAGCTTTCTTT | CASSWGGATTEAFF
. | TRBJ2-3 | . | TRBV2 | TGTGCCAGCTACATCCTCCGCACAGATACGCAGTATTTT | CASYILRTDTQYF
TRBD1 | TRBJ1-2 | . | TRBV7-2 | TGTGCCAGCAGCTTAGCAGAGGGGGCTTTTCGTGGCTACACCTTC | CASSLAEGAFRGYTF
. | TRBJ1-2 | . | TRBV6-5 | TGTGCCAGCAGTTACCAGGGAAGCTCATCTAACTATGGCTACACCTTC | CASSYQGSSSNYGYTF
. | TRBJ1-5 | . | TRBV6-5 | TGTGCCAGCAGTTACACGGGGGTGGGCAGGAATCAGCCCCAGCATTTT | CASSYTGVGRNQPQHF
TRBD1 | TRBJ2-3 | . | TRBV5-1 | TGCGCCAGCAGCGTGGGACAGGCCAGCACAGATACGCAGTATTTT | CASSVGQASTDTQYF